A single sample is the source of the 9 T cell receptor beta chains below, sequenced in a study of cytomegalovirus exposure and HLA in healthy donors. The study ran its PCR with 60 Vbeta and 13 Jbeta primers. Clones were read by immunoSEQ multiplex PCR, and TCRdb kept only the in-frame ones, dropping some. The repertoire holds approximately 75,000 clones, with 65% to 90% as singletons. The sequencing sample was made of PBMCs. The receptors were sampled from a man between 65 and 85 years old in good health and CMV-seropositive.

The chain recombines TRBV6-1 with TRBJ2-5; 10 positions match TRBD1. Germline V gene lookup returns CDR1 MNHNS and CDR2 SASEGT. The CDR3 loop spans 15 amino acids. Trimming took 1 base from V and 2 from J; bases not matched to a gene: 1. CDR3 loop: CASSEGTGGQETQYF. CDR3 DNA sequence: TGTGCCAGCAGTGAAGGGACAGGGGGGCAAGAGACCCAGTACTTC.

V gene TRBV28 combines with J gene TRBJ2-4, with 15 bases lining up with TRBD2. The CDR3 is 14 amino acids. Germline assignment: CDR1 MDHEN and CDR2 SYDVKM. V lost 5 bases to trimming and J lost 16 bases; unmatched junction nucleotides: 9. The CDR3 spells CASSPNGTSGRLYF. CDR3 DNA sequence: TGTGCCAGCAGTCCCAATGGGACTAGCGGGAGGCTCTACTTC.

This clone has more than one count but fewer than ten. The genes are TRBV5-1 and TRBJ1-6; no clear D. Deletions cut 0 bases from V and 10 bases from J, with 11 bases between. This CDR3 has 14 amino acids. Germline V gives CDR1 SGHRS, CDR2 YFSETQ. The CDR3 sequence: CASSLGTEESPLHF. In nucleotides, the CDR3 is TGCGCCAGCAGCTTGGGGACGGAGGAATCACCCCTCCACTTT.

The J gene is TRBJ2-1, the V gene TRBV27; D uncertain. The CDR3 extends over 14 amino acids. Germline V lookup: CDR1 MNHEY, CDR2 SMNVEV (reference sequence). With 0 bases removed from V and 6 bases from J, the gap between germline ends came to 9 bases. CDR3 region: CASSLSVLGNEQFF. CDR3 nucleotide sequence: TGTGCCAGCAGTTTATCGGTGCTAGGCAATGAGCAGTTCTTC.

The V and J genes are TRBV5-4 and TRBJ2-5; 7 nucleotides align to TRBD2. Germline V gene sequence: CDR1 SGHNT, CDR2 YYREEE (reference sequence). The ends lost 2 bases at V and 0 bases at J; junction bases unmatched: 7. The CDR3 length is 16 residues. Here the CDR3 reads CASSLGQGGYQETQYF. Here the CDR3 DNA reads TGTGCCAGCAGCTTAGGTCAGGGAGGGTACCAAGAGACCCAGTACTTC.

CDR3 amino acids: CASRPLGLADQPQHF. In DNA form, the CDR3 reads TGTGCCAGCAGGCCCCTCGGGTTAGCTGATCAGCCCCAGCATTTT. This chain uses TRBV6-1 with TRBJ1-5; D remains unclear. The germline V gene has CDR1 MNHNS and CDR2 SASEGT. The CDR3 runs to 15 residues. Trimming removed 6 bases from V and 5 bases from J, with 17 bases in between.

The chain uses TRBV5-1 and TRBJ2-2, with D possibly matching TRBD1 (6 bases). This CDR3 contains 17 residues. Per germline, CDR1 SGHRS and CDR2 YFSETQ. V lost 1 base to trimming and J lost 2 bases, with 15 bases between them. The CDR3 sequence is CASSLPLGQINTGELFF. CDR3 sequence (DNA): TGCGCCAGCAGCTTGCCCCTCGGACAGATTAACACCGGGGAGCTGTTTTTT. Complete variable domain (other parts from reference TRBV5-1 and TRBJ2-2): KAGVTQTPRYLIKTRGQQVTLSCSPISGHRSVSWYQQTPGQGLQFLFEYFSETQRNKGNFPGRFSGRQFSNSRSEMNVSTLELGDSALYLCASSLPLGQINTGELFFGEGSRLTVL.

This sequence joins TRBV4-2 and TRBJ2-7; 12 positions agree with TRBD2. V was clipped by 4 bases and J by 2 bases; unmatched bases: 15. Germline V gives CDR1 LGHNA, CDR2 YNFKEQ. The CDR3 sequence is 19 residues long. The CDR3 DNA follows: TGTGCCAGCAGCCGAGGCCAGACTAGCGGGGGAAGAGGGGCCTACGAGCAGTACTTC. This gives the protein CASSRGQTSGGRGAYEQYF.

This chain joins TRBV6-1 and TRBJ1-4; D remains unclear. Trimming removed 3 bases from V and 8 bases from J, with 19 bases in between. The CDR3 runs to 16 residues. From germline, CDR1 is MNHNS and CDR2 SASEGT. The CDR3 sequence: CASSEIRGGPDEKLFF. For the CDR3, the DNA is TGTGCCAGCAGTGAGATCCGTGGAGGGCCCGACGAAAAACTGTTTTTT.